The clone carrying this T cell receptor (beta chain) came up a few times. Its cognate antigen is unknown. The data belong to a study of immune heterogeneity within non-small cell lung tumors. Notes on the study in general: High-frequency clones unique to single sites coexisted with identical dominant CDR3 beta clonotypes that recurred across tumor sites within a patient.

Multiplex PCR was performed with 32 V and 13 J primers, and it amplified TCR beta CDR3. MiXCR was run by TCRdb on the multiplex PCR reads, yielding one entry per CDR3 protein. The table includes 20,000 to 25,000 distinct CDR3 sequences, 25% to 35% detected once. Samples each supplied around 600 ng of bulk tumor genomic DNA as template. Primary tumors were biopsied several times each, far apart, intraoperatively. Samples came from untreated patients having curative surgery for newly diagnosed non-small cell lung cancer. There were roughly 16 donors in total. They were all newly diagnosed non-small cell lung cancer patients undergoing surgery with curative intent. This sequence originates from a man aged 35 to 55 with non-small cell lung cancer. The material sequenced was lung tumor tissue.

The DNA for the CDR3 is TGCGCCAGCAGTGAGTCTACGGGAGGGGAAGAGACCCAGTACTTC. It specifies CASSESTGGEETQYF. The chain uses TRBV10-2 and TRBJ2-5; TRBD2 matches 8 bases. The CDR3 is made up of 15 amino acids. V lost 0 bases to trimming and J lost 3 bases; unmatched junction nucleotides: 3. The germline CDR1 and CDR2 sequences are WSHSY and SAAADI.